The 21 T cell receptor beta chains in this list originate from one sample, sequenced in a study of blood T cell repertoires in COVID-19 (dated by TCRdb to the early 2020s). Libraries were made using the immunoSEQ multiplex PCR assay. TCRdb took this table from immuneACCESS and kept in-frame rearrangements with V and J called. Such tables lack part of the clones; where checked against another copy, unresolved V genes explain under half of the gap, and the rest is unexplained. The sample table contains fewer than 200,000 clones; only one count was recorded for over 75% of them. 1% to 1.5% of the sample is taken by the ten largest. Material for sequencing was peripheral blood. The origin of the receptors is a man between 60 and 75 years old who had recovered from COVID-19.

The chain joins TRBV30 to TRBJ2-3; D might be TRBD1 (5 bases). Germline values: CDR1 GTSNPN, CDR2 SVGIG (reference sequence). Trimming stripped 3 bases from V and 1 base from J, with 14 bases between. The CDR3 loop spans 15 amino acids. The CDR3 sequence: CAWRTGELGTDTQYF. In nucleotides, the CDR3 is TGTGCCTGGAGAACAGGAGAACTGGGCACAGATACGCAGTATTTT.

The rearrangement joins TRBV29-1 to TRBJ1-2; 10 positions agree with TRBD1. Germline-derived CDR1 and CDR2 are SQVTM and ANQGSEA. The CDR3 consists of 14 residues. Trimming removed 7 bases from V and 8 bases from J; junction bases left unmatched: 13. CDR3 nucleotides: TGCAGCGCTGGGCCGGGACAGGGGCTGGAGGGCTACACCTTC. As protein: CSAGPGQGLEGYTF. Together with reference TRBV29-1 and TRBJ1-2, the CDR3 gives the full variable domain: SAVISQKPSRDICQRGTSLTIQCQVDSQVTMMFWYRQQPGQSLTLIATANQGSEATYESGFVIDKFPISRPNLTFSTLTVSNMSPEDSSIYLCSAGPGQGLEGYTFGSGTRLTVV.

The J gene is TRBJ2-7, the V gene TRBV13, with D perhaps matching TRBD2 (6 bases). This CDR3 contains 15 residues. The germline V and J ends were trimmed by 6 bases and 4 bases, with 19 bases remaining between them. Germline CDR1 PRHDT, CDR2 FYEKMQ (reference sequence). The CDR3 sequence: CASRAPGAARYEQYF. The CDR3 DNA reads TGTGCCAGCAGAGCCCCGGGAGCAGCCCGGTACGAGCAGTACTTC.

This chain uses TRBV6-5 with TRBJ1-2, with 9 positions matching TRBD1. This CDR3 has 13 amino acids. Germline lookup yields CDR1 MNHEY and CDR2 SVGAGI. V lost 9 bases, J lost 5 bases, and 7 bases stayed unmatched. The CDR3 here is CASLPGQGYGYTF. As DNA, the CDR3 is TGTGCCAGTCTCCCGGGACAGGGTTATGGCTACACCTTC.

The CDR3 DNA reads as TGTGCCAGCAGCCAAGATTTATATAGGGGCGTGAAAAACATTCAGTACTTC. Translated, it gives CASSQDLYRGVKNIQYF. The gene calls are TRBV3-1 (or the pseudogene TRBV3-2) and TRBJ2-4, with a tentative D call TRBD1 (5 bases). With 0 bases removed from V and 4 bases from J, the gap between germline ends came to 16 bases. Germline V gene lookup returns CDR1 LGHDT and CDR2 YNNKEL (reference sequence). This CDR3 contains 17 residues.

The V call is TRBV6-6, the J call TRBJ1-6; the match to TRBD1 covers 7 bases. V dropped 7 bases and J dropped 8; count of bases not matched to a gene: 8. The germline V gene encodes CDR1 MNHNY and CDR2 SVGAGI (reference sequence). The CDR3 covers 14 residues. The DNA of the CDR3 is TGTGCCAGCACTGAACAGGGGTTGGATTCACCCCTCCACTTT. This gives the protein CASTEQGLDSPLHF.

The gene calls are TRBV18 and TRBJ2-1; 9 bases match TRBD1. With V trimmed by 3 bases and J by 6 bases, 12 bases remained unmatched. CDR3 length: 17 residues. CDR1 KGHSH and CDR2 LQKENI come from the germline V gene. This CDR3 reads CASSPLGQGTLGNEQFF. The DNA of the CDR3 is TGTGCCAGCTCACCTCTAGGACAGGGGACGTTGGGCAATGAGCAGTTCTTC.

The V and J genes are TRBV10-3 and TRBJ1-6; D is uncertain. From germline, CDR1 is ENHRY and CDR2 SYGVKD. Trimming took off 0 bases at V and 8 bases at J, with 8 bases between the two ends. This CDR3 region has 14 residues. CDR3 nucleotides: TGTGCCATCAGTGAGTCGAGTCGCCATTCACCCCTCCACTTT. This codes for CAISESSRHSPLHF.

The chain is built from TRBV30 and TRBJ2-3, with 7 bases aligning to TRBD1. CDR3 length: 14 residues. Per germline, CDR1 GTSNPN and CDR2 SVGIG (reference sequence). V lost 5 bases and J lost 5; bases outside the gene matches: 10. The CDR3 loop is CAWDETGKEDTQYF. DNA of the CDR3: TGTGCCTGGGATGAGACAGGGAAGGAAGATACGCAGTATTTT.

This chain connects TRBV5-4 to TRBJ2-5, with D tentatively TRBD1 (5 bases). V was cut by 2 bases and J by 1 base, with 9 bases left in between. The CDR3 length is 14 residues. Germline CDR1 and CDR2: SGHNT and YYREEE (reference sequence). The CDR3 loop is CASSFAGSQETQYF. The CDR3 DNA is TGTGCCAGCAGCTTTGCAGGGTCCCAAGAGACCCAGTACTTC.

The V and J genes are TRBV27 and TRBJ1-5; D might be TRBD1 (5 bases). Germline CDR1 reads MNHEY; CDR2 reads SMNVEV (reference sequence). V lost 3 bases, J lost 0 bases, and 12 bases lay in between. This CDR3 region has 16 residues. Written as DNA, the CDR3 is TGTGCCAGCAGTTTCCCTCCGGGGGATAGCAATCAGCCCCAGCATTTT. Its translation: CASSFPPGDSNQPQHF.

This clone was counted between two and nine times. V usage is TRBV5-5 and J usage is TRBJ2-7, with TRBD1 matching 10 bases. The CDR3 is made up of 14 amino acids. Trimming took 4 bases from V and 3 from J; bases not matched to a gene: 4. In germline, CDR1 is SGHKS, CDR2 YYEKEE (reference sequence). The CDR3: CASSLGQGYYEQYF. The CDR3 DNA is TGTGCCAGCAGCCTGGGACAGGGGTACTACGAGCAGTACTTC.

This chain connects TRBV6-4 to TRBJ2-2; D is unclear. From germline, CDR1 is MRHNA and CDR2 SNTAGT. V was clipped by 3 bases and J by 2 bases, with 7 bases between them. The CDR3 sequence is 14 residues long. In nucleotides, the CDR3 is TGTGCCAGCAGTGAACAGTTAAACACCGGGGAGCTGTTTTTT. Its translation is CASSEQLNTGELFF.

This clone was observed a few times. V gene TRBV9 combines with J gene TRBJ1-1; D uncertain. Trimming left V 0 bases short and J 4 bases short, with 13 bases between. The CDR3 has 15 amino acids. The germline V gene has CDR1 SGDLS and CDR2 YYNGEE. The chain's CDR3 is CASSVEGSAGTEAFF. Written as DNA, the CDR3 is TGTGCCAGCAGCGTAGAAGGAAGTGCGGGCACTGAAGCTTTCTTT. The full variable domain, completed using reference TRBV9 and TRBJ1-1, is DSGVTQTPKHLITATGQRVTLRCSPRSGDLSVYWYQQSLDQGLQFLIQYYNGEERAKGNILERFSAQQFPDLHSELNLSSLELGDSALYFCASSVEGSAGTEAFFGQGTRLTVV.

The V gene is TRBV6-5, the J gene TRBJ1-1, with D possibly TRBD1 on 6 matching bases. Germline V lookup: CDR1 MNHEY, CDR2 SVGAGI. The CDR3 totals 12 residues. With 9 bases removed from V and 1 base from J, the gap between germline ends came to 9 bases. In DNA form, the CDR3 reads TGTGCCAGTCGACAGGCGAACACTGAAGCTTTCTTT. It yields the protein CASRQANTEAFF.

V usage is TRBV11-3 and J usage is TRBJ2-3; TRBD2 is a possible D gene (5 bases). V lost 8 bases and J 2 bases, leaving 11 bases between the germline ends. The germline V gene has CDR1 SGHNT and CDR2 YENEEA. The CDR3 is 13 amino acids. The CDR3 is CASGLYSTDTQYF. CDR3 bases: TGTGCCAGCGGACTGTACTCCACAGATACGCAGTATTTT.

The J gene is TRBJ1-5, the V gene TRBV7-9, with TRBD1 identical over 7 bases. This CDR3 is built from 16 residues. The germline gives CDR1 SEHNR, CDR2 FQNEAQ (reference sequence). Trimming took 4 bases from V and 6 from J; bases not matched to a gene: 12. In DNA form, the CDR3 reads TGTGCCAGCAGCTCAGGGCCTACAGGGGTGGGTCAGCCCCAGCATTTT. Encoded protein: CASSSGPTGVGQPQHF.

The chain recombines TRBV9 with TRBJ2-5; D gene ambiguous. Germline assignment: CDR1 SGDLS and CDR2 YYNGEE. The CDR3 has 16 residues. The V end lost 0 bases, the J end lost 0 bases, and 12 bases lay between the germline ends. DNA of the CDR3: TGTGCCAGCAGCGTAGCTCTTCGGTCCTACCAAGAGACCCAGTACTTC. Translating it yields CASSVALRSYQETQYF.

The rearrangement uses TRBV19 and TRBJ1-6; D uncertain. Germline V lookup: CDR1 LNHDA, CDR2 SQIVND (reference sequence). Trimming left V 3 bases short and J 10 bases short, with 19 bases between. The CDR3 loop spans 16 amino acids. The CDR3 DNA sequence: TGTGCCAGTAGTATCGGGCGTGGGCCGGAGGGCTCACCCCTCCACTTT. Its protein product is CASSIGRGPEGSPLHF.

The CDR3 here is CASSLAAGTGDGEAFF. The CDR3 DNA sequence: TGCGCCAGCAGCTTGGCGGCGGGGACAGGGGACGGTGAAGCTTTCTTT. The rearrangement joins TRBV5-1 to TRBJ1-1; 10 nucleotides match TRBD1. The V gene's germline CDR1 is SGHRS and CDR2 YFSETQ. This CDR3 has 16 residues. J gave up 7 bases and V 0 bases, and 9 bases lay outside the gene matches.

The J gene is TRBJ1-4, the V gene TRBV12-5; 7 bases are a match to TRBD1. The CDR3 runs to 17 residues. J was trimmed by 3 bases and V by 4 bases; bases with no gene match: 11. Germline CDR1 and CDR2: LGHNT and FRNRAP. The CDR3 is CASGSKRLGTANEKLFF. CDR3 bases: TGTGCTAGTGGTTCCAAAAGATTGGGGACAGCTAATGAAAAACTGTTTTTT.